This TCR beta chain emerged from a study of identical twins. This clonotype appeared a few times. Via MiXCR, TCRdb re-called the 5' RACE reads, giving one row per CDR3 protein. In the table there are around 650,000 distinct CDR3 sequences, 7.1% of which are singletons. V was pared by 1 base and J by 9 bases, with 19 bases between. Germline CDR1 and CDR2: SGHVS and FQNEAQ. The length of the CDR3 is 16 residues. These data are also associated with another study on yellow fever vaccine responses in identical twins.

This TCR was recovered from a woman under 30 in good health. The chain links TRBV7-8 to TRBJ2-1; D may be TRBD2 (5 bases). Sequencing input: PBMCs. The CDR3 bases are TGTGCCAGCAGCTTAGTCCAGGACGACTACTCGCGTGAGCAGTTCTTC. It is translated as CASSLVQDDYSREQFF.